This T cell receptor (beta chain) was sequenced in a study of graft-versus-host responses after intestinal transplantation. In the study overall: The recipients all started with anti-thymocyte globulin induction and then took tacrolimus and steroids for three to four years.

General observations from the study: Some GvH clones were seen earlier in gut or blood, suggesting intestinal origin.

In its sample, this clone was seen a few times. The antigen remains unidentified. The table came from immunoSEQ multiplex PCR; TCRdb's copy has only in-frame clones and leaves some out. The table lists about 28,000 clones, roughly 80% of them singletons. This specimen was unstimulated CD8+ T cells sorted from spleen or lymph node cells, taken before intestinal transplant. The clonotype comes from a human donor who received an intestinal transplant.

CDR3 nucleotides: TGTGCCAGCAGTTCCCTCGGAGCGGGGGGGCGACAAGATACGCAGTATTTT. Protein product: CASSSLGAGGRQDTQYF. The chain joins TRBV27 to TRBJ2-3; 10 bases match TRBD2. This CDR3 is built from 17 residues. V lost 4 bases and J lost 5; bases outside the gene matches: 12. Germline V gene data show CDR1 as MNHEY and CDR2 as SMNVEV (reference sequence).